One and the same sample provided the 11 T cell receptor beta chains below, sequenced in a study of T cell responses to AZD1222 COVID-19 vaccine. Clones were read by immunoSEQ multiplex PCR, and TCRdb kept only the in-frame ones, dropping some. The sample has about 68,000 clones; roughly 90% are singletons. The material sequenced was peripheral blood, taken on day 0 of AZD1222 vaccination. All receptors derive from an adult in good health.

The V and J genes are TRBV9 and TRBJ2-1; no definite D call. Germline CDR1 reads SGDLS; CDR2 reads YYNGEE. There are 15 residues in the CDR3. Trimming removed 0 bases at V and 4 bases at J, with 11 bases between. CDR3 sequence (DNA): TGTGCCAGCAGCGTAGAGGTCACAGAATACAATGAGCAGTTCTTC. Protein product: CASSVEVTEYNEQFF.

The CDR3 sequence is CASIEGQGWSGNTIYF. DNA of the CDR3: TGTGCCAGCATCGAAGGACAGGGGTGGTCTGGAAACACCATATATTTT. The chain carries TRBV28 and TRBJ1-3; 9 nucleotides match TRBD1. Germline V CDR1 and CDR2: MDHEN, SYDVKM. This CDR3 has 16 residues. The ends lost 7 bases at V and 1 base at J; junction bases unmatched: 8.

The rearrangement uses TRBV7-9 and TRBJ2-7; TRBD1 matches 7 bases. Germline V gives CDR1 SEHNR, CDR2 FQNEAQ (reference sequence). After removal of 1 base from V and 2 bases from J, the junction contained 2 bases not matched to a gene. The CDR3 runs to 14 residues. The CDR3 loop is CASSLGGQPYEQYF. The CDR3 nucleotides read TGTGCCAGCAGCTTAGGGGGACAGCCCTACGAGCAGTACTTC.

The genes are TRBV24-1 and TRBJ2-1; 13 nucleotides align to TRBD2. The CDR3 runs 13 residues. Unmatched junction bases numbered 4, after V lost 9 bases and J lost 9 bases. Germline-derived CDR1 and CDR2 are KGHDR and SFDVKD. The CDR3 coding sequence is TGTGCCACCGGACTAGCGGGGGACACTGAGCAGTTCTTC. Its translation: CATGLAGDTEQFF.

The rearrangement uses TRBV9 and TRBJ1-4; maybe TRBD1 (5 bases). Germline-derived CDR1 and CDR2 are SGDLS and YYNGEE. Trimming shortened V by 7 bases and J by 3 bases, and 16 bases separated the two germline ends. This CDR3 contains 15 residues. The CDR3 nucleotides are TGTGCCAGCGCGAGGCAGGGAGGGGCTAATGAAAAACTGTTTTTT. Its protein is CASARQGGANEKLFF.

The CDR3 region is CATRGQGAREQYF. CDR3 coding DNA: TGTGCCACCCGGGGACAGGGGGCAAGGGAGCAGTACTTC. V gene TRBV15 combines with J gene TRBJ2-7; 12 nucleotides agree with TRBD1. Germline lookup yields CDR1 LNHNV and CDR2 YYDKDF (reference sequence). The CDR3 has 13 residues. With 8 bases clipped from V and 7 bases from J, the junction kept 6 bases outside the gene matches.

The V and J genes are TRBV19 and TRBJ1-4; no reliable D call. Looked up from germline, CDR1 is LNHDA and CDR2 is SQIVND (reference sequence). V dropped 9 bases and J dropped 0 bases, with 8 bases sitting between them. The CDR3 extends over 13 amino acids. As DNA, the CDR3 is TGTGCCAGCGGGAAAGCAACTAATGAAAAACTGTTTTTT. This encodes CASGKATNEKLFF.

The chain employs TRBV6-2 or TRBV6-3 and TRBJ1-6, with 10 bases fitting TRBD1. Trimming took 5 bases from V and 7 from J; bases not matched to a gene: 8. This CDR3 has 16 amino acids. The germline gives CDR1 MNHEY, CDR2 SVGEGT. The CDR3 DNA is TGTGCCAGCAGTCCCCCGGGACAGGGGACCAATTCACCCCTCCACTTT. Protein: CASSPPGQGTNSPLHF.

This clone was observed once. This rearrangement joins TRBV6-5 to TRBJ1-2, with 8 bases that match TRBD1. The CDR3 sequence is 15 residues long. V shed 6 bases and J 6 bases; nucleotides not matched to a gene: 12. Germline V gives CDR1 MNHEY, CDR2 SVGAGI. The CDR3 loop is CASSSGQGRGDGYTF. The CDR3 DNA follows: TGTGCCAGCAGCAGCGGACAGGGCCGAGGGGATGGCTACACCTTC.

CDR3 nucleotides: TGTGCCAGCAGGAAACCCACAGGGGGCTACGAGCAGTACTTC. Translated, it gives CASRKPTGGYEQYF. This chain joins TRBV28 and TRBJ2-7, with 8 bases identical to TRBD1. In germline, CDR1 is MDHEN, CDR2 SYDVKM. Trimming took 6 bases from V and 3 from J; bases not matched to a gene: 7. The CDR3 loop spans 14 amino acids.

This clone was picked up a small number of times. The chain combines TRBV28 with TRBJ1-2; 11 nucleotides agree with TRBD1. After removal of 2 bases from V and 5 bases from J, the junction contained 4 bases not matched to a gene. Germline V gene data show CDR1 as MDHEN and CDR2 as SYDVKM. CDR3 length equals 15 residues. Here the CDR3 DNA reads TGTGCCAGCAGTTTAGCCGGGACAGGGGGGTATGGCTACACCTTC. Translating it yields CASSLAGTGGYGYTF.